Shown below are 18 T cell receptor beta chains from a single sample sequenced in a study of blood T cell repertoires in COVID-19. Profiled with immunoSEQ multiplex PCR; TCRdb holds only in-frame clones, not every one. The sample lists about 190,000 clones, about four fifths occurring once. The specimen sequenced was PBMCs or T cells enriched from blood (not recorded which). The source of these receptors is a woman aged 25 to 39 who had been exposed to COVID-19.

This clone was counted a single time. The chain uses TRBV19 and TRBJ2-3; possibly TRBD1 for D (6 bases). The CDR3 runs 14 residues. With 4 bases removed from V and 6 bases from J, the gap between germline ends came to 14 bases. Germline CDR1 LNHDA, CDR2 SQIVND (reference sequence). CDR3 DNA sequence: TGTGCCAGTAGTACGACAGGCGGAACCGATACGCAGTATTTT. This codes for CASSTTGGTDTQYF. Based on the CDR3 plus reference TRBV19 and TRBJ2-3, the full variable domain is DGGITQSPKYLFRKEGQNVTLSCEQNLNHDAMYWYRQDPGQGLRLIYYSQIVNDFQKGDIAEGYSVSREKKESFPLTVTSAQKNPTAFYLCASSTTGGTDTQYFGPGTRLTVL.

The genes are TRBV6-2 or TRBV6-3 and TRBJ2-1; 7 nucleotides agree with TRBD2. The length of the CDR3 is 12 residues. The V and J ends lost 5 bases and 8 bases, in that order; junction bases with no gene match: 3. From germline, CDR1 is MNHEY and CDR2 SVGEGT. This CDR3 is CASSHGGDEQFF. The CDR3 DNA sequence: TGTGCCAGCAGTCATGGGGGGGATGAGCAGTTCTTC.

This clone is a singleton in its sample. The chain employs TRBV2 and TRBJ2-5; the D gene is possibly TRBD2 (5 bases). The CDR3 covers 14 residues. Germline V gene sequence: CDR1 SNHLY, CDR2 FYNNEI. V gave up 6 bases and J gave up 5 bases, with 16 bases separating them. The DNA of the CDR3 is TGTGCCAGCAGCCTTGACGGGGATTCGGAGACCCAGTACTTC. Residues: CASSLDGDSETQYF.

The rearrangement uses TRBV5-5 and TRBJ1-6; D uncertain. Germline-derived CDR1 and CDR2 are SGHKS and YYEKEE (reference sequence). Between the trimmed V and J ends, which lost 5 bases and 8 bases, there was a span of 11 bases. This CDR3 contains 13 residues. The CDR3 loop reads CASSLERDSPLHF. As DNA, the CDR3 is TGTGCCAGCAGTCTAGAGAGGGATTCACCCCTCCACTTT.

V and J are TRBV6-1 and TRBJ2-7, with 9 bases fitting TRBD1. Per the germline V gene, CDR1 is MNHNS and CDR2 is SASEGT. J lost 5 bases, V lost 3 bases, and 8 bases had no gene match. The CDR3 extends over 15 amino acids. The CDR3: CASSEGTGWIHEQYF. The CDR3 bases are TGTGCCAGCAGTGAGGGGACAGGGTGGATCCACGAGCAGTACTTC.

The chain employs TRBV15 and TRBJ1-4; a possible D gene is TRBD1 (5 bases). With 0 bases removed from V and 11 bases from J, the gap between germline ends came to 10 bases. The CDR3 runs to 13 residues. Germline V gene sequence: CDR1 LNHNV, CDR2 YYDKDF (reference sequence). The CDR3 loop is CATSRDMRDKLFF. Here the CDR3 DNA reads TGTGCCACCAGCAGAGATATGCGGGACAAACTGTTTTTT.

This chain links TRBV19 with TRBJ1-1; TRBD1 aligns across 8 bases. CDR3 size: 13 residues. The germline V gene has CDR1 LNHDA and CDR2 SQIVND (reference sequence). V was clipped by 11 bases and J by 5 bases; unmatched bases: 10. The CDR3 loop is CASTATGETEAFF. The DNA for the CDR3 is TGTGCCTCTACCGCGACAGGGGAGACTGAAGCTTTCTTT.

This chain links TRBV4-1 with TRBJ2-7, with no clear D. This CDR3 has 13 amino acids. Per germline, CDR1 MGHRA and CDR2 YSYEKL. V lost 4 bases, J lost 4 bases, and 11 bases lay in between. CDR3: CASSPGSSYEQYF. CDR3 nucleotide sequence: TGCGCCAGCAGCCCTGGTTCGAGTTACGAGCAGTACTTC.

Written as DNA, the CDR3 is TGTGCCAGCAGCCACGGTTGGGGGGTTGGAGGCTACACCTTC. Encoded protein: CASSHGWGVGGYTF. This chain connects TRBV5-5 to TRBJ1-2; D may be TRBD1 (5 bases). This CDR3 is built from 14 residues. The V end was cut by 4 bases, the J end by 8 bases, with 18 bases between. CDR1 and CDR2 from the germline V gene are SGHKS and YYEKEE (reference sequence).

This chain uses TRBV5-1 with TRBJ2-1; D is perhaps TRBD2 (6 bases). CDR3 length: 15 residues. Trimming shortened V by 1 base and J by 4 bases, and 12 bases separated the two germline ends. Germline values: CDR1 SGHRS, CDR2 YFSETQ. The CDR3 spells CASSLRLVSYNEQFF. CDR3 DNA sequence: TGCGCCAGCAGCTTGAGACTAGTGTCATACAATGAGCAGTTCTTC.

The genes are TRBV4-1 and TRBJ2-5; TRBD1 aligns across 9 bases. Trimming cost V 4 bases and J 2 bases; bases outside gene matches: 8. CDR1 is MGHRA, CDR2 YSYEKL, per germline. The CDR3 length is 16 residues. The CDR3 nucleotides are TGCGCCAGCAGCCTTACAGGGGGCGCCCAACAAGAGACCCAGTACTTC. Its translation: CASSLTGGAQQETQYF.

This chain uses TRBV3-1 (or the pseudogene TRBV3-2) with TRBJ2-7; TRBD2 matches at 9 bases. The ends lost 4 bases at V and 2 bases at J; junction bases unmatched: 3. The germline CDR1 and CDR2 sequences are LGHDT and YNNKEL (reference sequence). The CDR3 consists of 14 residues. The CDR3 protein is CASSRASGTYEQYF. The DNA for the CDR3 is TGTGCCAGCAGCCGGGCTAGCGGGACCTACGAGCAGTACTTC.

V and J are TRBV7-2 and TRBJ1-1; possible D gene TRBD1, 6 bases. The length of the CDR3 is 13 residues. CDR1 SGHTA and CDR2 FQGNSA come from the germline V gene. V dropped 6 bases and J dropped 4 bases, with 12 bases sitting between them. The chain's CDR3 is CASRVGGATEAFF. The CDR3 DNA sequence: TGTGCCAGCAGAGTAGGGGGGGCCACTGAAGCTTTCTTT.

This clone was seen a handful of times. This chain uses TRBV7-2 with TRBJ1-5, with D possibly matching TRBD1 (6 bases). The CDR3 covers 16 residues. Germline CDR1 and CDR2: SGHTA and FQGNSA. Trimming removed 4 bases at V and 3 bases at J, with 16 bases between. The CDR3 nucleotides are TGTGCCAGCAGCTCGTTCACAGGGTGGGACAATCAGCCCCAGCATTTT. Translation gives CASSSFTGWDNQPQHF.

CDR3 sequence: CASSDAKQGIYGYTF. For the CDR3, the DNA is TGTGCCAGCAGTGACGCCAAACAGGGGATCTATGGCTACACCTTC. This chain joins TRBV2 and TRBJ1-2, with 7 positions matching TRBD1. J was trimmed by 4 bases and V by 3 bases; bases with no gene match: 8. The CDR3 is 15 amino acids. Germline loops: CDR1 SNHLY, CDR2 FYNNEI.

This chain links TRBV3-1 (or the pseudogene TRBV3-2) with TRBJ1-4, with 12 bases lining up with TRBD1. The CDR3 has 15 residues. Looked up from germline, CDR1 is LGHDT and CDR2 is YNNKEL (reference sequence). The ends lost 4 bases at V and 6 bases at J; junction bases unmatched: 3. The CDR3 coding sequence is TGTGCCAGCAGCCCCGGGACAGGGGGCGATGAAAAACTGTTTTTT. As protein: CASSPGTGGDEKLFF.

The genes are TRBV28 and TRBJ2-1; 13 bases are shared with TRBD2. The CDR3 extends over 19 amino acids. Germline CDR1 and CDR2: MDHEN and SYDVKM. The V gene end was trimmed by 5 bases and the J gene end by 6 bases; junction bases not matched to a gene: 16. The CDR3 DNA reads as TGTGCCAGCAGTCCGAGGGACAGGGGACTAGCGGGGTATTTCAATGAGCAGTTCTTC. This encodes CASSPRDRGLAGYFNEQFF.

The chain uses TRBV2 and TRBJ1-2, with TRBD1 identical over 7 bases. The junction had 11 bases not matched to a gene; V was cut back by 3 bases and J by 4 bases. This CDR3 is built from 16 residues. Per germline, CDR1 SNHLY and CDR2 FYNNEI. The CDR3 sequence is CASSDVGTVDLYGYTF. The CDR3 DNA is TGTGCCAGCAGTGATGTCGGGACAGTGGACCTCTATGGCTACACCTTC.